These 31 T cell receptor beta chains were all obtained from the same sample, sequenced in a study of T cells in tumors after PD-1 blockade (dated by TCRdb to between 2019 and 2020). Library method: the immunoSEQ multiplex PCR assay. As stored in TCRdb, this immuneACCESS dataset retains in-frame rearrangements with V and J assigned. A fraction of the clones does not appear; measured against another copy, unresolved V genes explain less than half of the discrepancy, and the remainder lacks a known reason. The sample table lists just under 20,000 clones, 81% of them with a count of one. The ten biggest clones cover 25% to 30% of the sample. The sample here was PBMCs, taken after anti-PD-1 therapy. The origin of the receptors is a human donor with advanced basal cell or squamous cell carcinoma (not recorded which).

J is TRBJ2-7 and V is TRBV11-3; 12 nucleotides agree with TRBD2. Germline values: CDR1 SGHNT, CDR2 YENEEA. CDR3 length equals 15 residues. V lost 4 bases, J lost 6 bases, and 7 bases stayed unmatched. The CDR3 nucleotides are TGTGCCAGCAGCTCCGTCTCGACTAGCGGGGGCGAGCAGTACTTC. Its translation: CASSSVSTSGGEQYF.

This clone was counted a few times. J is TRBJ1-2 and V is TRBV19; D gene unclear. Germline V gene sequence: CDR1 LNHDA, CDR2 SQIVND (reference sequence). CDR3 length equals 12 residues. Trimming left V 3 bases short and J 2 bases short, with 4 bases between. CDR3 in amino acids: CASSMENYGYTF. CDR3 nucleotide sequence: TGTGCCAGTAGTATGGAGAACTATGGCTACACCTTC.

The rearrangement links TRBV6-5 to TRBJ1-2; D gene ambiguous. V was pared by 2 bases and J by 8 bases, with 12 bases between. Germline V gives CDR1 MNHEY, CDR2 SVGAGI. CDR3 size: 13 residues. The CDR3 coding sequence is TGTGCCAGCAGTTACGGTTTCAGCCAGGGCTACACCTTC. It specifies CASSYGFSQGYTF.

The rearrangement joins TRBV7-9 to TRBJ1-2, with TRBD1 matching over 8 bases. The germline V gene encodes CDR1 SEHNR and CDR2 FQNEAQ (reference sequence). CDR3 size: 14 residues. V shed 1 base and J 6 bases; nucleotides not matched to a gene: 4. The CDR3 is CASSLGSGGDGYTF. The CDR3 DNA follows: TGTGCCAGCAGCTTAGGGTCAGGGGGCGATGGCTACACCTTC. Full variable domain (rest looked up from reference TRBV7-9 and TRBJ1-2): DTGVSQNPRHKITKRGQNVTFRCDPISEHNRLYWYRQTLGQGPEFLTYFQNEAQLEKSRLLSDRFSAERPKGSFSTLEIQRTEQGDSAMYLCASSLGSGGDGYTFGSGTRLTVV.

This chain links TRBV7-9 with TRBJ2-3; maybe TRBD2 (5 bases). V was pared by 5 bases and J by 5 bases, with 5 bases between. Germline assignment: CDR1 SEHNR and CDR2 FQNEAQ (reference sequence). This CDR3 spans 11 amino acids. Written as DNA, the CDR3 is TGTGCCAGCAGCCGGGAAGATACGCAGTATTTT. The encoded protein is CASSREDTQYF.

The V gene is TRBV5-6, the J gene TRBJ2-6; possibly TRBD1 or TRBD2 for D (5 bases each). Trimming stripped 4 bases from V and 0 bases from J, with 14 bases between. Germline V gene lookup returns CDR1 SGHDT and CDR2 YYEEEE. This CDR3 has 17 residues. The CDR3 loop reads CASSKGTLSSGANVLTF. CDR3 in DNA: TGTGCCAGCAGCAAGGGGACGTTGAGCTCTGGGGCCAACGTCCTGACTTTC.

The chain is built from TRBV4-1 and TRBJ2-7; D may be TRBD2 (5 bases). The CDR3 consists of 15 residues. The germline V and J ends were trimmed by 0 bases and 1 base, with 10 bases remaining between them. Germline CDR1 reads MGHRA; CDR2 reads YSYEKL. CDR3 bases: TGCGCCAGCAGCCAAGATCCGGGGATTTCCTACGAGCAGTACTTC. It codes for CASSQDPGISYEQYF.

The sample holds a few counts of this clone. V usage is TRBV5-1 and J usage is TRBJ2-1; D is possibly TRBD2 (6 bases). The CDR3 length is 16 residues. Trimming took 3 bases from V and 4 from J, leaving 17 bases between them. Germline V gene sequence: CDR1 SGHRS, CDR2 YFSETQ. The CDR3 sequence: CASSSGTGGPYNEQFF. The CDR3 coding sequence is TGCGCCAGCAGCTCAGGGACTGGGGGACCATACAATGAGCAGTTCTTC. Using reference TRBV5-1 and TRBJ2-1 for the parts outside the CDR3, the full variable domain is KAGVTQTPRYLIKTRGQQVTLSCSPISGHRSVSWYQQTPGQGLQFLFEYFSETQRNKGNFPGRFSGRQFSNSRSEMNVSTLELGDSALYLCASSSGTGGPYNEQFFGPGTRLTVL.

V and J are TRBV2 and TRBJ2-2; no clear D. This CDR3 comprises 15 residues. CDR1 and CDR2 (germline): SNHLY, FYNNEI. The V end was cut by 6 bases, the J end by 3 bases, with 14 bases between. The CDR3 is CASSGSAEYTGELFF. The CDR3 region has the DNA TGTGCCAGCAGCGGGTCAGCAGAATACACCGGGGAGCTGTTTTTT.

This clone has just one count. The CDR3 DNA reads TGTGCCACCGCCGGGGGGAACACCGGGGAGCTGTTTTTT. Translation: CATAGGNTGELFF. This chain joins TRBV10-3 and TRBJ2-2, with D tentatively TRBD2 (6 bases). With 10 bases removed from V and 1 base from J, the gap between germline ends came to 10 bases. The CDR3 is made up of 13 amino acids. Germline loops: CDR1 ENHRY, CDR2 SYGVKD.

In its sample, this clone ranks as large (0.1 to 1%). The V gene is TRBV18, the J gene TRBJ2-5; D unresolved. Germline CDR1 is KGHSH and CDR2 is LQKENI. V dropped 0 bases and J dropped 5 bases, with 13 bases sitting between them. CDR3 size: 15 residues. The CDR3, as DNA: TGTGCCAGCTCACCACCGAGCGCTTTGTTGGAGACCCAGTACTTC. This sequence encodes CASSPPSALLETQYF. The whole variable domain, remainder taken from reference TRBV18 and TRBJ2-5, is NAGVMQNPRHLVRRRGQEARLRCSPMKGHSHVYWYRQLPEEGLKFMVYLQKENIIDESGMPKERFSAEFPKEGPSILRIQQVVRGDSAAYFCASSPPSALLETQYFGPGTRLLVL.

This clone was detected only once. The chain couples TRBV5-5 to TRBJ2-7, with TRBD2 identical over 7 bases. The V gene end was trimmed by 4 bases and the J gene end by 3 bases; junction bases not matched to a gene: 7. CDR1 and CDR2 from the germline V gene are SGHKS and YYEKEE (reference sequence). The CDR3 extends over 14 amino acids. The CDR3 region has the DNA TGTGCCAGCAGCCCCGCTAGCGGAGTCTACGAGCAGTACTTC. Its protein product is CASSPASGVYEQYF.

CDR3 in amino acids: CASSQAGEGTGANVLTF. The CDR3 nucleotides read TGCGCCAGCAGCCAAGCTGGAGAAGGCACTGGGGCCAACGTCCTGACTTTC. J is TRBJ2-6 and V is TRBV4-1; no firm D call. V lost 1 base and J lost 2, with 12 bases in between. CDR1 and CDR2 from the germline V gene are MGHRA and YSYEKL. The CDR3 runs to 17 residues.

The gene calls are TRBV1 and TRBJ2-7; the table's D call TRBD2 went unverified against the DNA. TRBV1 is an annotated pseudogene. The CDR3 extends over 19 amino acids. CDR3 in amino acids: CTSSQDPTPIAGGPYEQYF. The CDR3 region has the DNA TGCACCAGCAGCCAAGATCCTACCCCTATAGCGGGGGGGCCCTACGAGCAGTACTTC.

The chain carries TRBV10-1 and TRBJ2-7; 16 nucleotides line up with TRBD2. Germline V gene sequence: CDR1 WNHNN, CDR2 SYGVQD (reference sequence). The CDR3 loop spans 20 amino acids. V lost 6 bases and J lost 4; bases outside the gene matches: 18. The CDR3 DNA sequence: TGCGCCAGCAGAGGAGGGCTAGGGACTAGCGGGAGGGCAAGAATTTACGAGCAGTACTTC. Encoded protein: CASRGGLGTSGRARIYEQYF.

This rearrangement joins TRBV2 to TRBJ1-1, with 7 bases aligning to TRBD1. The CDR3 runs 13 residues. With V trimmed by 6 bases and J by 7 bases, 8 bases remained unmatched. CDR1 and CDR2 from the germline V gene are SNHLY and FYNNEI. The CDR3 is CASRPGGFIEAFF. CDR3 bases: TGTGCCAGCAGGCCAGGGGGGTTCATTGAAGCTTTCTTT.

The rearrangement uses TRBV28 and TRBJ2-1; D unresolved. The CDR3 loop spans 16 amino acids. The germline V and J ends were trimmed by 5 bases and 0 bases, with 14 bases remaining between them. Per the germline V gene, CDR1 is MDHEN and CDR2 is SYDVKM. In nucleotides, the CDR3 is TGTGCCAGCAGTCCCCCCGGTCTGAGCTCCTACAATGAGCAGTTCTTC. This encodes CASSPPGLSSYNEQFF.

V and J are TRBV24-1 and TRBJ2-5; D remains ambiguous. CDR1 and CDR2 (germline): KGHDR, SFDVKD. The CDR3 runs to 14 residues. V lost 0 bases, J lost 3 bases, and 7 bases lay in between. CDR3 residues: CATSDLGTEETQYF. CDR3 nucleotide sequence: TGTGCCACCAGTGATTTGGGTACAGAAGAGACCCAGTACTTC.

The chain employs TRBV18 and TRBJ1-4; D possibly corresponds to TRBD1 (5 bases). The germline V gene has CDR1 KGHSH and CDR2 LQKENI. Between the trimmed V and J ends, which lost 6 bases and 8 bases, there was a span of 19 bases. CDR3 length: 15 amino acids. The CDR3 loop reads CASSPGPLEGEKLFF. The CDR3 nucleotides are TGTGCCAGCTCCCCCGGACCCCTTGAGGGGGAAAAACTGTTTTTT.

This clone was observed a single time. The V gene is TRBV5-8, the J gene TRBJ1-1; 9 bases map to TRBD1. The CDR3 sequence is 15 residues long. V shed 0 bases and J 4 bases; nucleotides not matched to a gene: 4. Germline CDR1 SGHTS, CDR2 YDEGEE. DNA of the CDR3: TGTGCCAGCAGCTTGGTACAGGGGGCGGCCACTGAAGCTTTCTTT. Its translation: CASSLVQGAATEAFF.

The chain links TRBV9 to TRBJ1-2; D perhaps matches TRBD1 (5 bases). The CDR3 runs to 14 residues. V gave up 1 base and J gave up 4 bases, with 11 bases separating them. Germline V gene lookup returns CDR1 SGDLS and CDR2 YYNGEE. The CDR3 region is CASSVQGGGYGYTF. The CDR3 DNA reads as TGTGCCAGCAGCGTACAGGGCGGAGGCTATGGCTACACCTTC.

This chain joins TRBV19 and TRBJ1-2; D is ambiguous. CDR1 and CDR2 (germline): LNHDA, SQIVND (reference sequence). The V end lost 4 bases, the J end lost 8 bases, and 20 bases lay between the germline ends. The length of the CDR3 is 15 residues. The CDR3 region is CASSTGNGVLRGYTF. For the CDR3, the DNA is TGTGCCAGTAGTACGGGAAACGGGGTTTTGAGGGGCTACACCTTC.

This chain connects TRBV29-1 to TRBJ2-1; 10 bases agree with TRBD1. V lost 2 bases, J lost 2 bases, and 6 bases stayed unmatched. The germline CDR1 and CDR2 sequences are SQVTM and ANQGSEA. The CDR3 spans 16 residues. For the CDR3, the DNA is TGCAGCGTTGAACCGGACAGGGGGAATACCTACAATGAGCAGTTCTTC. Translation: CSVEPDRGNTYNEQFF.

For the CDR3, the DNA is TGTGCCAGCAGTCCCCAGCCGAGCTCCTACAATGAGCAGTTCTTC. It translates to CASSPQPSSYNEQFF. V gene TRBV6-4 combines with J gene TRBJ2-1; D unclear. This CDR3 comprises 15 residues. The germline V and J ends were trimmed by 5 bases and 0 bases, with 11 bases remaining between them. Germline values: CDR1 MRHNA, CDR2 SNTAGT.

V gene TRBV6-5 combines with J gene TRBJ1-1; unclear D gene. Germline V gene sequence: CDR1 MNHEY, CDR2 SVGAGI. There are 13 residues in the CDR3. Trimming left V 6 bases short and J 1 base short, with 9 bases between. CDR3 region: CASRQFSNTEAFF. The CDR3 DNA reads TGTGCCAGCAGACAGTTCTCGAACACTGAAGCTTTCTTT.

As for this clone: In the same sample, other DNA sequences code for this CDR3. This chain links TRBV5-6 with TRBJ2-7; D is undetermined. The CDR3 spans 14 residues. The germline gives CDR1 SGHDT, CDR2 YYEEEE. V lost 4 bases and J 2 bases, leaving 13 bases between the germline ends. Here the CDR3 reads CASSPPGQTYEQYF. CDR3 bases: TGTGCCAGCAGCCCTCCCGGTCAGACCTACGAGCAGTACTTC. The complete variable domain, with remaining parts taken from reference TRBV5-6 and TRBJ2-7, reads DAGVTQSPTHLIKTRGQQVTLRCSPKSGHDTVSWYQQALGQGPQFIFQYYEEEERQRGNFPDRFSGHQFPNYSSELNVNALLLGDSALYLCASSPPGQTYEQYFGPGTRLTVT.

The chain employs TRBV6-6 and TRBJ1-1, with D uncertain. Germline V gene lookup returns CDR1 MNHNY and CDR2 SVGAGI (reference sequence). This CDR3 has 16 residues. Between the trimmed V and J ends, which lost 2 bases and 0 bases, there was a span of 13 bases. Written as DNA, the CDR3 is TGTGCCAGCAGTTACGGCCGTTCGGTAATGAACACTGAAGCTTTCTTT. Encoded protein: CASSYGRSVMNTEAFF.

This clone is termed medium-sized. The chain uses TRBV29-1 and TRBJ2-2, with D hard to call. The V gene's germline CDR1 is SQVTM and CDR2 ANQGSEA. V lost 1 base to trimming and J lost 0 bases, with 9 bases between them. There are 15 residues in the CDR3. CDR3 sequence: CSVEGGRSNTGELFF. The DNA of the CDR3 is TGCAGCGTTGAAGGTGGCAGGTCGAACACCGGGGAGCTGTTTTTT.

A note on this clone: Since no conserved phenylalanine or tryptophan closes the CDR3, a read error is the likely cause. It is unclear where the CDR3 begins or ends on the DNA, so no DNA is shown, and the CDR3 is as TCRdb lists it. V and J are TRBV10-3 and TRBJ1-1; TRBD1 is the table's D call, not checked against the DNA. Germline lookup yields CDR1 ENHRY and CDR2 SYGVKD. The CDR3 length is 14 residues, termini included. The CDR3 sequence is CAISEYLTDALFVN.

The rearrangement joins TRBV24-1 to TRBJ1-5; D remains unclear. CDR1 is KGHDR and CDR2 is SFDVKD in the germline V gene. Trimming took off 5 bases at V and 4 bases at J, with 20 bases between the two ends. This CDR3 has 17 residues. The CDR3 bases are TGTGCCACCAGTGGGGGTGGAGGGCAGGCGAGAAATCAGCCCCAGCATTTT. Its translation: CATSGGGGQARNQPQHF.

The V gene is TRBV7-6, the J gene TRBJ1-5; 7 nucleotides match TRBD1. V dropped 5 bases and J dropped 0; count of bases not matched to a gene: 4. CDR1 and CDR2 from the germline V gene are SGHVS and FNYEAQ. This CDR3 spans 15 amino acids. CDR3 region: CASSPTGYSNQPQHF. The CDR3 region has the DNA TGTGCCAGCAGCCCGACAGGGTATAGCAATCAGCCCCAGCATTTT.